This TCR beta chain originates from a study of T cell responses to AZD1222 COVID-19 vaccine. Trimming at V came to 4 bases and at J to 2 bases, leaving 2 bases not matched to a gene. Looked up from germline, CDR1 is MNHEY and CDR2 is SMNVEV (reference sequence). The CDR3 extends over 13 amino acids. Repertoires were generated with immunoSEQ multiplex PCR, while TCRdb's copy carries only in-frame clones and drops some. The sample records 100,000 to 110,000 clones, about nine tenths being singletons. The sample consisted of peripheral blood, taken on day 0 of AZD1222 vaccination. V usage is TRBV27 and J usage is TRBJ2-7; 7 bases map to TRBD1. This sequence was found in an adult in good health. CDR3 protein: CASSWGQTYEQYF. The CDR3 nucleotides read TGTGCCAGCAGTTGGGGACAGACCTACGAGCAGTACTTC.